This T cell receptor beta chain derives from a study of OX40 agonist ivuxolimab in advanced cancers. Broader study findings: Also present in some nonresponders was a low level of normalized T-cell clonal expansion.

Only in-frame clones appear in the TCRdb table, and some are missing; sequencing was by immunoSEQ multiplex PCR. The sample lists about 60,000 clones, 85% occurring once. For this clone: The target antigen is unknown.

The clonotype originates from an adult with an advanced solid tumor such as melanoma, head and neck, liver or kidney cancer. Material: CD4+ or CD8+ T cells sorted from blood, obtained in a trial of the OX40 agonist ivuxolimab.

The CDR3 loop is CASSRSGMSSYNEQFF. The CDR3 DNA follows: TGTGCCAGCAGCCGTAGCGGGATGAGCTCCTACAATGAGCAGTTCTTC. The chain uses TRBV7-6 and TRBJ2-1, with 8 bases aligning to TRBD2. This CDR3 comprises 16 residues. The V segment lost 5 bases and the J segment 0 bases; nucleotides outside the gene matches: 6. CDR1 and CDR2 (germline): SGHVS, FNYEAQ.